The 32 T cell receptor beta chains below all came from one sample that was sequenced in a study of OX40 agonist ivuxolimab in advanced cancers. Measured with immunoSEQ multiplex PCR; TCRdb has only the in-frame clones, and not every one. The sample has approximately 76,000 clones; roughly 85% are singletons. The sequencing here drew on CD4+ or CD8+ T cells sorted from blood, taken in a trial of the OX40 agonist ivuxolimab. These receptors originate from an adult with an advanced solid tumor such as melanoma, head and neck, liver or kidney cancer.

This chain links TRBV5-6 with TRBJ1-3; tentative D call: TRBD1 (6 bases). V lost 3 bases and J lost 1, with 20 bases in between. Germline values: CDR1 SGHDT, CDR2 YYEEEE. The CDR3 spans 18 residues. In DNA, the CDR3 is TGTGCCAGCAGCTATAACTGGGCCAGGGGCAAATCTGGAAACACCATATATTTT. Encoded protein: CASSYNWARGKSGNTIYF. Filled out from reference TRBV5-6 and TRBJ1-3, the complete variable domain reads DAGVTQSPTHLIKTRGQQVTLRCSPKSGHDTVSWYQQALGQGPQFIFQYYEEEERQRGNFPDRFSGHQFPNYSSELNVNALLLGDSALYLCASSYNWARGKSGNTIYFGEGSWLTVV.

The rearrangement links TRBV30 to TRBJ2-7, with D possibly matching TRBD2 (6 bases). The CDR3 sequence is 14 residues long. Germline loops: CDR1 GTSNPN, CDR2 SVGIG (reference sequence). V shed 4 bases and J shed 4 bases, with 17 bases lying between them. CDR3 in DNA: TGTGCCTGGAAAAGCCTGGGGGGTCCTTACGAGCAGTACTTC. Translating gives CAWKSLGGPYEQYF.

This sequence joins TRBV5-1 and TRBJ1-1; D might be TRBD1 (6 bases). The CDR3 extends over 13 amino acids. Trimming took 5 bases from V and 3 from J, leaving 11 bases between them. Per germline, CDR1 SGHRS and CDR2 YFSETQ. CDR3 DNA sequence: TGCGCCAGCAGTACACAGGGAGACACTGAAGCTTTCTTT. Encoded protein: CASSTQGDTEAFF.

The genes are TRBV4-2 and TRBJ2-7; 9 nucleotides match TRBD1. Germline CDR1 reads LGHNA; CDR2 reads YNFKEQ. V was pared by 1 base and J by 0 bases, with 4 bases of the junction left unmatched. The CDR3 is made up of 16 amino acids. CDR3 DNA: TGTGCCAGCAGCCAAGTCACAGGGGGCGACTCCTACGAGCAGTACTTC. It translates to CASSQVTGGDSYEQYF.

This clone was counted only a few times. This chain uses TRBV7-2 with TRBJ2-7; D may match TRBD1 or TRBD2 (5 bases each). This CDR3 region has 13 residues. CDR1 SGHTA and CDR2 FQGNSA come from the germline V gene. V lost 5 bases and J 4 bases, leaving 12 bases between the germline ends. DNA of the CDR3: TGTGCCAGCAGCCATGGGTGGGGGTACGAGCAGTACTTC. This encodes CASSHGWGYEQYF.

The rearrangement joins TRBV5-4 to TRBJ2-5; 12 bases agree with TRBD1. The V segment lost 3 bases and the J segment 1 base; nucleotides outside the gene matches: 4. This CDR3 has 16 amino acids. Per germline, CDR1 SGHNT and CDR2 YYREEE (reference sequence). The CDR3 reads CASSSGQGAGQETQYF. CDR3 sequence (DNA): TGTGCCAGCAGCTCGGGACAGGGGGCTGGCCAAGAGACCCAGTACTTC.

The rearrangement links TRBV7-3 to TRBJ2-7; 9 nucleotides agree with TRBD1. CDR1 and CDR2 from the germline V gene are SGHTA and FQGTGA. V was clipped by 1 base and J by 2 bases; unmatched bases: 9. This CDR3 region has 17 residues. CDR3 bases: TGTGCCAGCAGCTTAATTGCCGACGGGACAGGGACCTACGAGCAGTACTTC. This sequence encodes CASSLIADGTGTYEQYF.

The chain couples TRBV5-1 to TRBJ1-1; D gene uncertain. The CDR3 sequence is 14 residues long. V shed 0 bases and J shed 4 bases, with 10 bases lying between them. Germline V gene sequence: CDR1 SGHRS, CDR2 YFSETQ. CDR3 loop: CASSLGVWGTEAFF. The CDR3 DNA follows: TGCGCCAGCAGCTTGGGGGTGTGGGGCACTGAAGCTTTCTTT.

The CDR3 here is CASSPNGAPVRGREETQYF. The CDR3 DNA reads as TGTGCCAGCAGCCCTAATGGCGCCCCGGTCAGGGGACGAGAAGAGACCCAGTACTTC. The rearrangement joins TRBV7-2 to TRBJ2-5; perhaps TRBD1 as D (6 bases). The CDR3 runs 19 residues. V dropped 5 bases and J dropped 3 bases, with 28 bases sitting between them. CDR1 is SGHTA, CDR2 FQGNSA, per germline. Full variable domain (remainder filled in from reference TRBV7-2 and TRBJ2-5): GAGVSQSPSNKVTEKGKDVELRCDPISGHTALYWYRQSLGQGLEFLIYFQGNSAPDKSGLPSDRFSAERTGGSVSTLTIQRTQQEDSAVYLCASSPNGAPVRGREETQYFGPGTRLLVL.

The V and J genes are TRBV5-1 and TRBJ2-1; 9 bases map to TRBD2. The CDR3 spans 15 residues. V lost 0 bases and J lost 9; bases outside the gene matches: 7. Germline V lookup: CDR1 SGHRS, CDR2 YFSETQ. CDR3: CASSLDQRGDGEQFF. The CDR3 DNA is TGCGCCAGCAGCTTGGACCAGCGGGGGGATGGTGAGCAGTTCTTC. Together with reference TRBV5-1 and TRBJ2-1, the CDR3 gives the full variable domain: KAGVTQTPRYLIKTRGQQVTLSCSPISGHRSVSWYQQTPGQGLQFLFEYFSETQRNKGNFPGRFSGRQFSNSRSEMNVSTLELGDSALYLCASSLDQRGDGEQFFGPGTRLTVL.

This clone is a singleton in its sample. This chain joins TRBV5-1 and TRBJ2-3, with TRBD2 identical over 13 bases. CDR3 length: 22 amino acids. The J segment lost 0 bases and the V segment lost 0 bases, leaving 16 bases of the junction unmatched. The germline V gene encodes CDR1 SGHRS and CDR2 YFSETQ. The CDR3 sequence: CASSLAIRLAGGPITSTDTQYF. CDR3 in DNA: TGCGCCAGCAGCTTGGCCATAAGACTAGCGGGGGGCCCGATTACTAGCACAGATACGCAGTATTTT.

The chain has TRBV21-1 and TRBJ2-7; the table's TRBD1 call for D was not verified on the DNA. TRBV21-1 is noted as a pseudogene. The CDR3 has 17 residues. DNA for the CDR3: TGTGCCAGCAGCAATGACCCGCGGGACAGGGGATGCTACGAGCAGTACTTC. Translation gives CASSNDPRDRGCYEQYF.

V gene TRBV7-2 combines with J gene TRBJ2-1; tentatively, D is TRBD2 (6 bases). V dropped 5 bases and J dropped 4 bases, with 15 bases sitting between them. Germline CDR1 and CDR2: SGHTA and FQGNSA. The CDR3 totals 15 residues. The CDR3 DNA reads TGTGCCAGCAGCCGGAATAGCGGAGTGTACAATGAGCAGTTCTTC. This encodes CASSRNSGVYNEQFF. The full variable domain, rest sourced from reference TRBV7-2 and TRBJ2-1, is GAGVSQSPSNKVTEKGKDVELRCDPISGHTALYWYRQSLGQGLEFLIYFQGNSAPDKSGLPSDRFSAERTGGSVSTLTIQRTQQEDSAVYLCASSRNSGVYNEQFFGPGTRLTVL.

The chain recombines TRBV14 with TRBJ2-7; D remains ambiguous. V was trimmed by 0 bases and J by 5 bases, leaving 14 bases between them. This CDR3 has 15 amino acids. Germline-derived CDR1 and CDR2 are SGHDN and FVKESK. CDR3 nucleotides: TGTGCCAGCAGCCAAGATATCCTCTCACGGCACGAGCAGTACTTC. Translated, it gives CASSQDILSRHEQYF.

This clone came up a few times. V usage is TRBV4-1 and J usage is TRBJ2-7; either TRBD1 or TRBD2 may supply D (5 bases each). CDR1 and CDR2 from the germline V gene are MGHRA and YSYEKL. V was shortened by 0 bases and J by 4 bases, with 10 bases between the two germline ends. CDR3 size: 14 residues. In nucleotides, the CDR3 is TGCGCCAGCAGCCAAGAGAGGGGCGTGTACGAGCAGTACTTC. Translating gives CASSQERGVYEQYF.

This chain links TRBV7-2 with TRBJ1-6, with 7 nucleotides matching TRBD1. The germline CDR1 and CDR2 sequences are SGHTA and FQGNSA. J was trimmed by 10 bases and V by 2 bases; bases with no gene match: 8. This CDR3 contains 15 residues. This CDR3 is CASSLKTGERSPLHF. The CDR3 DNA sequence: TGTGCCAGCAGCTTAAAAACAGGGGAACGCTCACCCCTCCACTTT.

This rearrangement joins TRBV30 to TRBJ2-3; the match to TRBD1 covers 10 bases. This CDR3 has 13 residues. V lost 8 bases to trimming and J lost 3 bases; unmatched junction nucleotides: 5. Germline V CDR1 and CDR2: GTSNPN, SVGIG (reference sequence). The CDR3 is CAADRGLTDTQYF. In nucleotides, the CDR3 is TGTGCCGCCGACAGGGGGCTGACAGATACGCAGTATTTT.

The rearrangement uses TRBV7-9 and TRBJ1-5, with TRBD1 matching 8 bases. The germline V gene has CDR1 SEHNR and CDR2 FQNEAQ (reference sequence). The CDR3 loop spans 16 amino acids. V lost 5 bases and J lost 2; bases outside the gene matches: 8. The CDR3 nucleotides read TGTGCCAGCAGCATCGACAGGGGCGGCCGCAATCAGCCCCAGCATTTT. Its translation is CASSIDRGGRNQPQHF.

The genes are TRBV18 and TRBJ2-5; no clear D. CDR3 size: 13 residues. With 2 bases removed from V and 3 bases from J, the gap between germline ends came to 7 bases. Germline CDR1 KGHSH, CDR2 LQKENI. The CDR3 sequence: CASSPDKKETQYF. As DNA, the CDR3 is TGTGCCAGCTCACCAGACAAGAAAGAGACCCAGTACTTC.

This clone was found once. The V gene is TRBV5-4, the J gene TRBJ1-5; D not certain. There are 15 residues in the CDR3. Trimming cost V 0 bases and J 3 bases, with 10 bases left between them. Germline V gene data show CDR1 as SGHNT and CDR2 as YYREEE (reference sequence). For the CDR3, the DNA is TGTGCCAGCAGCTTGGACAGAGCTATCAATCAGCCCCAGCATTTT. Amino acids: CASSLDRAINQPQHF.

The genes are TRBV19 and TRBJ1-2; D is undetermined. This CDR3 is built from 13 residues. The V end was cut by 3 bases, the J end by 3 bases, with 8 bases between. Per germline, CDR1 LNHDA and CDR2 SQIVND (reference sequence). The CDR3 nucleotides read TGTGCCAGTAGTATTGGTCAGGACTATGGCTACACCTTC. It specifies CASSIGQDYGYTF.

The CDR3 sequence: CASSPGTSGANVLTF. The DNA for the CDR3 is TGTGCCAGCTCCCCAGGCACCTCTGGGGCCAACGTCCTGACTTTC. The chain is built from TRBV18 and TRBJ2-6, with D unresolved. This CDR3 is built from 15 residues. Germline assignment: CDR1 KGHSH and CDR2 LQKENI. The V end was cut by 6 bases, the J end by 0 bases, with 9 bases between.

This chain joins TRBV4-3 and TRBJ1-4; 9 nucleotides agree with TRBD1. J gave up 4 bases and V 5 bases, and 2 bases lay outside the gene matches. The CDR3 has 14 amino acids. Germline-derived CDR1 and CDR2 are LGHNA and YSLEER. The CDR3 is CASSDRGNNEKLFF. In DNA form, the CDR3 reads TGCGCCAGCAGCGACAGGGGGAATAATGAAAAACTGTTTTTT.

The chain couples TRBV4-1 to TRBJ1-4, with a possible D match to TRBD1 (5 bases). V was cut by 0 bases and J by 7 bases, with 12 bases left in between. This CDR3 region has 15 residues. Germline V gives CDR1 MGHRA, CDR2 YSYEKL. CDR3 loop: CASSQDNRGTEKLFF. The DNA of the CDR3 is TGCGCCAGCAGCCAAGATAATCGAGGGACTGAAAAACTGTTTTTT.

V is TRBV6-1 and J is TRBJ2-5; 12 bases agree with TRBD1. This CDR3 is built from 14 residues. The V and J ends lost 4 bases and 6 bases, in that order; junction bases with no gene match: 3. Germline lookup yields CDR1 MNHNS and CDR2 SASEGT. The CDR3: CASSGDRGRKTQYF. CDR3 nucleotides: TGTGCCAGCAGTGGGGACAGGGGGCGGAAGACCCAGTACTTC.

The CDR3 DNA reads as TGTGCCTGGAAAACAGGGTTCGAGGTCGGGGAGCTGTTTTTT. Protein sequence: CAWKTGFEVGELFF. The chain has TRBV30 and TRBJ2-2; possible D gene TRBD1, 6 bases. CDR3 size: 14 residues. Germline V lookup: CDR1 GTSNPN, CDR2 SVGIG (reference sequence). Between the trimmed V and J ends, which lost 4 bases and 7 bases, there was a span of 16 bases.

The V and J genes are TRBV5-4 and TRBJ1-2, with 7 bases matching TRBD1. Germline values: CDR1 SGHNT, CDR2 YYREEE (reference sequence). Germline trimming cut 0 bases from V and 4 bases from J; bases unmatched to any gene: 3. This CDR3 is 14 amino acids long. Here the CDR3 DNA reads TGTGCCAGCAGCTTGGAAGGGGGCATCTATGGCTACACCTTC. This gives the protein CASSLEGGIYGYTF.

V is TRBV4-1 and J is TRBJ2-3, with 7 bases that match TRBD2. V dropped 4 bases and J dropped 5; count of bases not matched to a gene: 9. Germline assignment: CDR1 MGHRA and CDR2 YSYEKL. The CDR3 is made up of 15 amino acids. The DNA for the CDR3 is TGCGCCAGCAGCCTGCAGGGTTCGGGAGGAGATACGCAGTATTTT. It yields the protein CASSLQGSGGDTQYF.

This chain joins TRBV7-2 and TRBJ2-1, with a tentative D call TRBD1 (7 bases). Germline CDR1 reads SGHTA; CDR2 reads FQGNSA. There are 16 residues in the CDR3. V lost 5 bases and J 7 bases, leaving 21 bases between the germline ends. The CDR3 loop reads CASSPSQGGAGNEQFF. The DNA for the CDR3 is TGTGCCAGCAGCCCGTCGCAAGGGGGCGCGGGGAATGAGCAGTTCTTC.

CDR3 amino acids: CASSSQGFRSNQPQHF. CDR3 sequence (DNA): TGTGCCAGTAGCTCACAGGGCTTCAGGAGCAATCAGCCCCAGCATTTT. The V call is TRBV19, the J call TRBJ1-5; maybe TRBD1 (6 bases). The germline V gene has CDR1 LNHDA and CDR2 SQIVND (reference sequence). V was cut by 6 bases and J by 1 base, with 16 bases left in between. CDR3 length: 16 residues. Full variable domain (outside the CDR3, taken from reference TRBV19 and TRBJ1-5): DGGITQSPKYLFRKEGQNVTLSCEQNLNHDAMYWYRQDPGQGLRLIYYSQIVNDFQKGDIAEGYSVSREKKESFPLTVTSAQKNPTAFYLCASSSQGFRSNQPQHFGDGTRLSIL.

The J gene is TRBJ2-7, the V gene TRBV6-5; maybe TRBD2 (5 bases). Per germline, CDR1 MNHEY and CDR2 SVGAGI. Trimming cost V 6 bases and J 4 bases, with 19 bases left between them. The CDR3 has 15 amino acids. The CDR3 DNA sequence: TGTGCCAGCAGACCTTACGTAGGAGGAGTATACGAGCAGTACTTC. This gives the protein CASRPYVGGVYEQYF.

The rearrangement joins TRBV19 to TRBJ2-3, with unresolved D. The CDR3 consists of 12 residues. V was clipped by 5 bases and J by 2 bases, with 5 bases between them. Germline CDR1 LNHDA, CDR2 SQIVND (reference sequence). The CDR3 sequence: CASSVHTDTQYF. DNA for the CDR3: TGTGCCAGTAGTGTACACACAGATACGCAGTATTTT.